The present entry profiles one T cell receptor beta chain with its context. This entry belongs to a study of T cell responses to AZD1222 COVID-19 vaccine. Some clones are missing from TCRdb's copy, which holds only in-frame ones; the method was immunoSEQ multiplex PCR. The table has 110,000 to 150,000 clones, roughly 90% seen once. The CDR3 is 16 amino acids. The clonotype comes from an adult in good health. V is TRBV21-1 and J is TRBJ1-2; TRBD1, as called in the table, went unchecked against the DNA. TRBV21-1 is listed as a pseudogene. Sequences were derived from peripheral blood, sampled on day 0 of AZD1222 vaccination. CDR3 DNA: TGTGCCAGCAGCAAGATGGACCGGGACACTCGCTATGGCTACACCTTC. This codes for CASSKMDRDTRYGYTF.